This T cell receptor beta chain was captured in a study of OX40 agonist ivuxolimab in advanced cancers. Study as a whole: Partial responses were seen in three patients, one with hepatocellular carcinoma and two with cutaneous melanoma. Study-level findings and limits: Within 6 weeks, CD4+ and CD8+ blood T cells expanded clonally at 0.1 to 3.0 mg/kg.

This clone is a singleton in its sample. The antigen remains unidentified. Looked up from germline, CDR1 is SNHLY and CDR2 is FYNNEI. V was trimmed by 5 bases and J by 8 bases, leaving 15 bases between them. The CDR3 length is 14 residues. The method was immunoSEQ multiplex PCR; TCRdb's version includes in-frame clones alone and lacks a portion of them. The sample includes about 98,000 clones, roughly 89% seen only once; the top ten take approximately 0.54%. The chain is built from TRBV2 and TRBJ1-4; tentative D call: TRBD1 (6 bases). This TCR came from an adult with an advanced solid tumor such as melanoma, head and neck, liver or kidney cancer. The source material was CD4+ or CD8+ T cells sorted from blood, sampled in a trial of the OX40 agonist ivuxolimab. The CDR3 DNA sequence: TGTGCCAGCAGTAAACTACAGGGTACGGAAAAACTGTTTTTT. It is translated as CASSKLQGTEKLFF.